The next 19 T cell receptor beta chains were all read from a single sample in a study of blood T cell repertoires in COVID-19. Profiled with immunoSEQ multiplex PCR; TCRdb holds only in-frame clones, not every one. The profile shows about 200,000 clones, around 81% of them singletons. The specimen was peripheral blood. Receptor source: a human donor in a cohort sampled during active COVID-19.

This chain's CDR3 is CASSQDQNRATNEKLFF. The CDR3 region has the DNA TGCGCCAGCAGCCAAGACCAGAACAGGGCTACTAATGAAAAACTGTTTTTT. This rearrangement joins TRBV4-1 to TRBJ1-4; tentatively, D is TRBD1 (6 bases). V was cut by 0 bases and J by 2 bases, with 13 bases left in between. The germline CDR1 and CDR2 sequences are MGHRA and YSYEKL. The CDR3 runs 17 residues.

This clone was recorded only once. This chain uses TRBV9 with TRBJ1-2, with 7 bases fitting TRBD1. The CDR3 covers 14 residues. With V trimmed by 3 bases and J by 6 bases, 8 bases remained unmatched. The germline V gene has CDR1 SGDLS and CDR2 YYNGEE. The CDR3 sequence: CASSAYRQGHGYTF. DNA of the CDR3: TGTGCCAGCAGCGCCTATCGACAGGGCCATGGCTACACCTTC.

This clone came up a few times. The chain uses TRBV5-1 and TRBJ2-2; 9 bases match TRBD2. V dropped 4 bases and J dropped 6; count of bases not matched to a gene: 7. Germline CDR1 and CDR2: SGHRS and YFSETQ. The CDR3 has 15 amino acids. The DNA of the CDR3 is TGCGCCAGCAGCCTAATAGCGGGGGCCCCCGGGGAGCTGTTTTTT. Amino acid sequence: CASSLIAGAPGELFF.

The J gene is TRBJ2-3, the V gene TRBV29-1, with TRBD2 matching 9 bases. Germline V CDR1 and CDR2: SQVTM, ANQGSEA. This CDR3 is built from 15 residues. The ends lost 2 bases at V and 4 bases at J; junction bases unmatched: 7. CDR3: CSVESGTSFADTQYF. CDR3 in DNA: TGCAGCGTTGAATCCGGGACTAGCTTCGCAGATACGCAGTATTTT.

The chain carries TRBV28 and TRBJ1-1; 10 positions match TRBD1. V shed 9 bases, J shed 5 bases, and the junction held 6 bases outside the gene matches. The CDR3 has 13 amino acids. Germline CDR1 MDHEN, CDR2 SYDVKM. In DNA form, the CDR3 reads TGTGCCAGTCGCGGGACAGGGGTTACTGAAGCTTTCTTT. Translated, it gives CASRGTGVTEAFF.

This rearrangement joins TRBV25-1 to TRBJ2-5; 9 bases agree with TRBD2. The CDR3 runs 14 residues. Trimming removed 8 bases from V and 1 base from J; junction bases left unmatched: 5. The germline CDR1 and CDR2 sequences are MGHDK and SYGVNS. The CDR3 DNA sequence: TGTGCCAGCGAAGTAGCGGGAGCCCAAGAGACCCAGTACTTC. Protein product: CASEVAGAQETQYF.

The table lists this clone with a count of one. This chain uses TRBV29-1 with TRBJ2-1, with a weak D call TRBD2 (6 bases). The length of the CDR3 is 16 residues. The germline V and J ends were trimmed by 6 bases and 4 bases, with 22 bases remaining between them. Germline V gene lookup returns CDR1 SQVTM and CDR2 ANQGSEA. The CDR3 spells CSVTTTGEEVYNEQFF. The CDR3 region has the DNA TGCAGCGTAACGACTACCGGGGAGGAGGTATACAATGAGCAGTTCTTC.

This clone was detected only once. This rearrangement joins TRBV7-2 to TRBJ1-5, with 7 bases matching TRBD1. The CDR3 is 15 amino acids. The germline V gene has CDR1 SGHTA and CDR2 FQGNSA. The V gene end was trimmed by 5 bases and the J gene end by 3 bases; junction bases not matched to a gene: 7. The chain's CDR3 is CASSPPGTVNQPQHF. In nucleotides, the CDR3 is TGTGCCAGCAGCCCCCCAGGGACAGTCAATCAGCCCCAGCATTTT. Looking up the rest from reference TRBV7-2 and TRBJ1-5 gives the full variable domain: GAGVSQSPSNKVTEKGKDVELRCDPISGHTALYWYRQSLGQGLEFLIYFQGNSAPDKSGLPSDRFSAERTGGSVSTLTIQRTQQEDSAVYLCASSPPGTVNQPQHFGDGTRLSIL.

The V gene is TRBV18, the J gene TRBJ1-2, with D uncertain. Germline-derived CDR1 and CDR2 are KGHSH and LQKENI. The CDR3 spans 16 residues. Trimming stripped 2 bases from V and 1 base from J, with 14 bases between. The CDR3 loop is CASSPTSGDGNYGYTF. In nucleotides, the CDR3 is TGTGCCAGCTCACCAACCTCGGGTGACGGTAACTATGGCTACACCTTC.

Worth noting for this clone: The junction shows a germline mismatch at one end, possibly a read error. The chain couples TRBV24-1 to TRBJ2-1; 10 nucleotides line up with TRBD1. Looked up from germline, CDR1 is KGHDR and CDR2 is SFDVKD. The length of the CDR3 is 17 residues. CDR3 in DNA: TGTGCCACCAGTGATTTGCGGGGGACAGGGGTGCCGAATGGGCAGTTCTTC. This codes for CATSDLRGTGVPNGQFF.

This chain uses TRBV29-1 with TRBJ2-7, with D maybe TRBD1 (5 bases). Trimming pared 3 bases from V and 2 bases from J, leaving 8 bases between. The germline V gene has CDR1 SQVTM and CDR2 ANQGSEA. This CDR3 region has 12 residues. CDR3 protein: CSVEARAYEQYF. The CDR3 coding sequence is TGCAGCGTTGAGGCCAGGGCCTACGAGCAGTACTTC.

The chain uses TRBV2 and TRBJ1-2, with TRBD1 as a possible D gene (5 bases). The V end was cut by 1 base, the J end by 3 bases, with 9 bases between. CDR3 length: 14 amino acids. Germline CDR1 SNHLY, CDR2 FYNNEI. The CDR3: CASSEVAGHYGYTF. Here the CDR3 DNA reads TGTGCCAGCAGTGAAGTCGCAGGGCACTATGGCTACACCTTC.

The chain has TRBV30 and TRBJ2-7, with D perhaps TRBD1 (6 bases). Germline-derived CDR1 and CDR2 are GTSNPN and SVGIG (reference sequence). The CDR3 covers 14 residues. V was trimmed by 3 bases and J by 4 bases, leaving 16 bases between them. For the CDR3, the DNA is TGTGCCTGGAGGGCCCGGGACACGAGATACGAGCAGTACTTC. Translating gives CAWRARDTRYEQYF.

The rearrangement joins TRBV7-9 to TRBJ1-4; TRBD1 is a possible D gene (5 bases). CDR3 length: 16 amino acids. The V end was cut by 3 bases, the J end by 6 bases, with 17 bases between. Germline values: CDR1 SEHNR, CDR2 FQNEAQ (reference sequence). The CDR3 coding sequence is TGTGCCAGCAGCTTTTTTATATCAGGGTTGGATGAAAAACTGTTTTTT. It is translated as CASSFFISGLDEKLFF.

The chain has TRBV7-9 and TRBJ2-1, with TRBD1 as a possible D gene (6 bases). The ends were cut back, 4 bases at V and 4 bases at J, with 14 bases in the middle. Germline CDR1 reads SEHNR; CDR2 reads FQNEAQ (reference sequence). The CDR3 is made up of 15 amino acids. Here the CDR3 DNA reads TGTGCCAGCAGCTCAGAACTCGGACAGTACAATGAGCAGTTCTTC. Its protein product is CASSSELGQYNEQFF.

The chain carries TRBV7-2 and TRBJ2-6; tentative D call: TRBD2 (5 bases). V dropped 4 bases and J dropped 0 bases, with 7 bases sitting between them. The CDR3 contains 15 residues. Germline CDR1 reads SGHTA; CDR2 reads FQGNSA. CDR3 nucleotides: TGTGCCAGCAGCTGGGAGCTCTCTGGGGCCAACGTCCTGACTTTC. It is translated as CASSWELSGANVLTF.

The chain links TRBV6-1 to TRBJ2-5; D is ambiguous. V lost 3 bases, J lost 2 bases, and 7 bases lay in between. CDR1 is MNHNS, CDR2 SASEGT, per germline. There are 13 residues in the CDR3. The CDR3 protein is CASSDSTQETQYF. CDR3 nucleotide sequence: TGTGCCAGCAGTGATAGTACGCAAGAGACCCAGTACTTC.

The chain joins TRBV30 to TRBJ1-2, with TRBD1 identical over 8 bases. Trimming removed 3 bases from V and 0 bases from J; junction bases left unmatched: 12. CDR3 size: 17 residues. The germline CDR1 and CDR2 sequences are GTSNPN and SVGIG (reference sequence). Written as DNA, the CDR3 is TGTGCCTGGAGGAGAAGTCCCGGGACAGGCTCTAACTATGGCTACACCTTC. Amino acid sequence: CAWRRSPGTGSNYGYTF.

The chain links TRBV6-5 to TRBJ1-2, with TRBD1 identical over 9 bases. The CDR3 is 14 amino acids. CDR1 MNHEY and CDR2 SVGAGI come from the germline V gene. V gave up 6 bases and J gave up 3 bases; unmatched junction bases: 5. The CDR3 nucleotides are TGTGCCAGCAGACTTACAGGGGGCGACTATGGCTACACCTTC. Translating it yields CASRLTGGDYGYTF.